Below, 30 T cell receptor beta chains from the same sample are listed, as sequenced in a study of shared T cell receptors in the human thymus. The table came from immunoSEQ multiplex PCR; TCRdb's copy has only in-frame clones and leaves some out. The data hold about 730,000 clones, with around 85% observed a single time. The data were also submitted as part of a second study, on human thymus T cells.

The sequenced sample consisted of thymocytes. All receptors come from a girl under two years old with a congenital heart defect.

The sample holds one count of this clone. This chain uses TRBV18 with TRBJ2-6; no reliable D call. This CDR3 region has 18 residues. Trimming took 0 bases from V and 0 from J, leaving 12 bases between them. CDR1 and CDR2 (germline): KGHSH, LQKENI. The CDR3 is CASSPPTDNPSGANVLTF. CDR3 sequence (DNA): TGTGCCAGCTCACCACCAACTGACAACCCCTCTGGGGCCAACGTCCTGACTTTC.

In its sample, this clone was seen once. V gene TRBV2 combines with J gene TRBJ1-4; D gene ambiguous. The CDR3 consists of 22 residues. With 0 bases removed from V and 5 bases from J, the gap between germline ends came to 31 bases. The germline CDR1 and CDR2 sequences are SNHLY and FYNNEI. The CDR3 DNA reads TGTGCCAGCAGTGAAGCAAAGCAGGCTTTTGATGGGCCGCACGGTAGAAATGAAAAACTGTTTTTT. Amino acid sequence: CASSEAKQAFDGPHGRNEKLFF.

CDR3 nucleotide sequence: TGTGCCAGAAGCTCAAACAGGGGGCGCGGCGTTGAAGCTTTCTTT. It specifies CARSSNRGRGVEAFF. The chain is built from TRBV7-5 and TRBJ1-1; the D segment call TRBD1 is taken from the table without a DNA check. TRBV7-5 is annotated as a pseudogene. The CDR3 contains 15 residues.

Points on this clone: Other DNA sequences in this sample translate to the same CDR3. The chain carries TRBV9 and TRBJ2-5; D is ambiguous. CDR3 length: 12 amino acids. CDR1 and CDR2 from the germline V gene are SGDLS and YYNGEE. The V gene lost 0 bases and the J gene lost 5 bases, with 5 bases spanning the gap. The CDR3 coding sequence is TGTGCCAGCAGCGTAGGCGGTGAGACCCAGTACTTC. It yields the protein CASSVGGETQYF.

V gene TRBV27 combines with J gene TRBJ2-7; D is unresolved. The V gene's germline CDR1 is MNHEY and CDR2 SMNVEV (reference sequence). The CDR3 consists of 13 residues. Trimming shortened V by 4 bases and J by 2 bases, and 9 bases separated the two germline ends. CDR3: CASSSNPAYEQYF. The CDR3 DNA reads TGTGCCAGCAGTTCAAATCCAGCCTACGAGCAGTACTTC.

This chain connects TRBV5-1 to TRBJ1-2; 9 bases are a match to TRBD1. Germline CDR1 reads SGHRS; CDR2 reads YFSETQ. Unmatched junction bases numbered 18, after V lost 4 bases and J lost 8 bases. This CDR3 has 17 residues. CDR3 sequence: CASSLRTTTGGSYGYTF. The CDR3 DNA sequence: TGCGCCAGCAGCCTGAGGACAACGACAGGGGGTTCTTACGGCTACACCTTC.

This chain uses TRBV6-6 with TRBJ2-3; 7 nucleotides agree with TRBD1. Trimming removed 6 bases from V and 6 bases from J; junction bases left unmatched: 15. The germline V gene has CDR1 MNHNY and CDR2 SVGAGI (reference sequence). This CDR3 spans 16 amino acids. The CDR3 DNA is TGTGCCAGCAGCCTCCGACGGGAAGGGGGCGGGGATACGCAGTATTTT. This gives the protein CASSLRREGGGDTQYF.

V usage is TRBV19 and J usage is TRBJ2-4; weak D call: TRBD1 (5 bases). Trimming removed 3 bases at V and 4 bases at J, with 16 bases between. The CDR3 extends over 16 amino acids. Germline V gene data show CDR1 as LNHDA and CDR2 as SQIVND (reference sequence). CDR3 region: CASSILPGNDKNIQYF. DNA for the CDR3: TGTGCCAGTAGTATCCTCCCAGGGAATGATAAAAACATTCAGTACTTC.

DNA of the CDR3: TGCGCCAGCAGCTTGGGGGTGACTGATAACACTTCCCTACTTAGCTATGGCTACACCTTC. As protein: CASSLGVTDNTSLLSYGYTF. The rearrangement uses TRBV5-1 and TRBJ1-2, with no clear D. The germline gives CDR1 SGHRS, CDR2 YFSETQ. The CDR3 runs 20 residues. V lost 0 bases and J 4 bases, leaving 28 bases between the germline ends.

The chain recombines TRBV5-1 with TRBJ2-1, with TRBD2 matching over 11 bases. The V and J ends lost 2 bases and 6 bases, in that order; junction bases with no gene match: 7. CDR1 and CDR2 from the germline V gene are SGHRS and YFSETQ. CDR3 length: 16 residues. DNA for the CDR3: TGCGCCAGCAGCTTCGCCGGGACTAGCGGTTTCAATGAGCAGTTCTTC. Its protein product is CASSFAGTSGFNEQFF.

The chain has TRBV28 and TRBJ2-7; the D gene is possibly TRBD2 (5 bases). From germline, CDR1 is MDHEN and CDR2 SYDVKM. The CDR3 totals 17 residues. Deletions cut 6 bases from V and 3 bases from J, with 24 bases between. The CDR3 loop reads CASSRGRGRSPFYEQYF. The CDR3 coding sequence is TGTGCCAGCAGCCGTGGAAGAGGGCGATCCCCCTTCTACGAGCAGTACTTC. Filled out from reference TRBV28 and TRBJ2-7, the complete variable domain reads DVKVTQSSRYLVKRTGEKVFLECVQDMDHENMFWYRQDPGLGLRLIYFSYDVKMKEKGDIPEGYSVSREKKERFSLILESASTNQTSMYLCASSRGRGRSPFYEQYFGPGTRLTVT.

Comment on this clone: One junction end disagrees with the germline gene, perhaps due to a read error. The same CDR3 can be traced to other DNA sequences in this sample. The CDR3: CASSQDRVIYNSPLHF. The CDR3 DNA follows: TGCGCCAGCAGCCAAGACAGGGTGATATATAATTCCCCCCTCCACTTT. The J gene is TRBJ1-6, the V gene TRBV4-3; the D gene is possibly TRBD1 (5 bases). CDR3 length: 16 amino acids. The V gene's germline CDR1 is LGHNA and CDR2 YSLEER.

Regarding this clone: This sample also contains other DNA sequences that code for the same CDR3. V is TRBV29-1 and J is TRBJ2-6; 7 positions match TRBD1. Germline V gene sequence: CDR1 SQVTM, CDR2 ANQGSEA. V gave up 4 bases and J gave up 4 bases; unmatched junction bases: 13. This CDR3 has 17 amino acids. CDR3 bases: TGCAGCGTTGTCGGGAAGGGGGCTCGGTCCGGGGCCAACGTCCTGACTTTC. Translation gives CSVVGKGARSGANVLTF.

Here the CDR3 DNA reads TGTGCCAGTAGTTTCCCGACAGGGGGAGGCTACACCTTC. Protein sequence: CASSFPTGGGYTF. The V gene is TRBV19, the J gene TRBJ1-2; 9 bases line up with TRBD1. Germline V gives CDR1 LNHDA, CDR2 SQIVND (reference sequence). The CDR3 loop spans 13 amino acids. Trimming took 5 bases from V and 8 from J; bases not matched to a gene: 6. Full variable domain (rest looked up from reference TRBV19 and TRBJ1-2): DGGITQSPKYLFRKEGQNVTLSCEQNLNHDAMYWYRQDPGQGLRLIYYSQIVNDFQKGDIAEGYSVSREKKESFPLTVTSAQKNPTAFYLCASSFPTGGGYTFGSGTRLTVV.

This chain uses TRBV6-1 with TRBJ2-6, with D uncertain. V dropped 8 bases and J dropped 0 bases, with 11 bases sitting between them. Per germline, CDR1 MNHNS and CDR2 SASEGT. The CDR3 runs to 15 residues. DNA of the CDR3: TGTGCCAGCGGCCCCCTCGCCTCTGGGGCCAACGTCCTGACTTTC. Protein product: CASGPLASGANVLTF.

This chain connects TRBV4-1 to TRBJ1-5; D gene uncertain. Trimming took 1 base from V and 0 from J, leaving 13 bases between them. The CDR3 extends over 17 amino acids. The germline gives CDR1 MGHRA, CDR2 YSYEKL. The CDR3 loop reads CASSQGDTANSNQPQHF. CDR3 sequence (DNA): TGCGCCAGCAGCCAAGGCGATACAGCTAATAGCAATCAGCCCCAGCATTTT.

The genes are TRBV5-1 and TRBJ1-1; 7 bases are a match to TRBD1. In germline, CDR1 is SGHRS, CDR2 YFSETQ. V trimming: 4 bases; J trimming: 3 bases; junction bases outside the gene matches: 6. This CDR3 has 14 residues. The DNA of the CDR3 is TGCGCCAGCAGCATAGACAGGGTCGACACTGAAGCTTTCTTT. Its translation is CASSIDRVDTEAFF.

This chain uses TRBV28 with TRBJ2-7, with 8 bases matching TRBD1. The CDR3 is 14 residues long. Germline V gene data show CDR1 as MDHEN and CDR2 as SYDVKM. V dropped 7 bases and J dropped 2; count of bases not matched to a gene: 7. The CDR3 region is CASTFSGGPYEQYF. The CDR3 DNA follows: TGTGCCAGCACCTTTTCAGGGGGCCCCTACGAGCAGTACTTC. Variable domain in full (rest from reference TRBV28 and TRBJ2-7): DVKVTQSSRYLVKRTGEKVFLECVQDMDHENMFWYRQDPGLGLRLIYFSYDVKMKEKGDIPEGYSVSREKKERFSLILESASTNQTSMYLCASTFSGGPYEQYFGPGTRLTVT.

V is TRBV25-1 and J is TRBJ1-1, with D tentatively TRBD1 (6 bases). CDR3 length equals 13 residues. V was cut by 7 bases and J by 1 base, with 10 bases left in between. Germline V gives CDR1 MGHDK, CDR2 SYGVNS. The CDR3 loop is CASTRQANTEAFF. DNA for the CDR3: TGTGCCAGCACGAGACAGGCGAACACTGAAGCTTTCTTT.

In this sample, this clone turned up once. The V call is TRBV9, the J call TRBJ1-2; 7 nucleotides match TRBD1. The CDR3 length is 17 residues. Germline V gene data show CDR1 as SGDLS and CDR2 as YYNGEE. With 4 bases clipped from V and 5 bases from J, the junction kept 17 bases outside the gene matches. The CDR3 region has the DNA TGTGCCAGCAGCAGATTCGAAATCCGGGACAGCGCGTATGGCTACACCTTC. Its translation: CASSRFEIRDSAYGYTF.

This clone was recorded a few times. The chain uses TRBV6-1 and TRBJ2-7, with a weak D call TRBD1 (6 bases). Germline V gene lookup returns CDR1 MNHNS and CDR2 SASEGT. V shed 4 bases and J shed 12 bases, with 16 bases lying between them. CDR3 length equals 12 residues. The CDR3 is CASSGDRRSLYF. CDR3 in DNA: TGTGCCAGCAGTGGTGACAGGAGATCACTGTACTTC.

The chain recombines TRBV4-1 with TRBJ1-1, with D possibly being TRBD1 (6 bases). CDR1 is MGHRA, CDR2 YSYEKL, per germline. The CDR3 runs 15 residues. The V and J ends lost 2 bases and 5 bases respectively, with 15 bases between them. The DNA for the CDR3 is TGCGCCAGCAGCCAACGGAGGGGGGGGGAGACTGAAGCTTTCTTT. Translation gives CASSQRRGGETEAFF.

This clone was counted once. The chain recombines TRBV28 with TRBJ1-6; TRBD1 matches 10 bases. CDR1 and CDR2 (germline): MDHEN, SYDVKM. CDR3 size: 15 residues. After removal of 7 bases from V and 10 bases from J, the junction contained 10 bases not matched to a gene. This chain's CDR3 is CASMSDRGLRSPLHF. Written as DNA, the CDR3 is TGTGCCAGCATGAGCGACAGGGGGCTACGGTCACCCCTCCACTTT.

The chain employs TRBV6-1 and TRBJ2-5, with D uncertain. Germline V gene sequence: CDR1 MNHNS, CDR2 SASEGT. Trimming left V 6 bases short and J 3 bases short, with 5 bases between. CDR3 length equals 11 residues. The CDR3 nucleotides are TGTGCCAGCAGCGTAAAAGAGACCCAGTACTTC. It encodes CASSVKETQYF.

The V gene is TRBV5-1, the J gene TRBJ2-3; D may be TRBD1 (5 bases). Looked up from germline, CDR1 is SGHRS and CDR2 is YFSETQ. V lost 6 bases, J lost 4 bases, and 12 bases lay in between. The CDR3 is 13 amino acids. The CDR3 is CASTNQGPDTQYF. CDR3 nucleotides: TGCGCCAGCACCAACCAGGGTCCAGATACGCAGTATTTT.

CDR3: CASSEALDKSATEAFF. CDR3 sequence (DNA): TGTGCCAGCAGTGAAGCGCTTGACAAATCGGCGACTGAAGCTTTCTTT. V and J are TRBV2 and TRBJ1-1, with no clear D. The germline V gene encodes CDR1 SNHLY and CDR2 FYNNEI. Trimming removed 0 bases from V and 5 bases from J, with 16 bases in between. This CDR3 region has 16 residues.

The rearrangement joins TRBV15 to TRBJ1-1; a weak D match, TRBD1 (5 bases). The CDR3 spans 18 residues. Germline V lookup: CDR1 LNHNV, CDR2 YYDKDF (reference sequence). Trimming removed 1 base at V and 2 bases at J, with 20 bases between. The CDR3 sequence is CATSRVKGSRGGNTEAFF. In DNA, the CDR3 is TGTGCCACCAGCAGAGTGAAGGGGAGCCGGGGGGGAAACACTGAAGCTTTCTTT.

This chain links TRBV4-3 with TRBJ1-2; perhaps TRBD1 as D (5 bases). Trimming stripped 4 bases from V and 5 bases from J, with 14 bases between. Germline CDR1 is LGHNA and CDR2 is YSLEER. This CDR3 is built from 14 residues. This CDR3 reads CASSRRKQVYGYTF. The CDR3 DNA is TGCGCCAGCAGCCGGCGTAAACAGGTATATGGCTACACCTTC.

V is TRBV2 and J is TRBJ1-4, with a weak D call TRBD1 (6 bases). Trimming removed 6 bases from V and 3 bases from J, with 14 bases in between. The V gene's germline CDR1 is SNHLY and CDR2 FYNNEI. The CDR3 contains 15 residues. The CDR3, as DNA: TGTGCCAGCAGGGGACAAGGGGTAGCTAATGAAAAACTGTTTTTT. It yields the protein CASRGQGVANEKLFF.

The chain couples TRBV27 to TRBJ1-1; D is ambiguous. V lost 5 bases and J lost 4, with 11 bases in between. The CDR3 is 13 residues long. Germline loops: CDR1 MNHEY, CDR2 SMNVEV (reference sequence). The CDR3, as DNA: TGTGCCAGCAGTGAGGTTGTGGGCACTGAAGCTTTCTTT. Encoded protein: CASSEVVGTEAFF.